The subject of this entry is one T cell receptor beta chain. This clone was seen more than once but under ten times. Its antigen is not yet known. Within one base of it there is no much larger clone, and no base qualities were kept. The sample comes from a study of blood T cell repertoires in COVID-19 (dated by TCRdb to 2018 to 2021). A note on the overall study: Samples from collaborators originated in the United States, Italy and Spain and spanned both the acute and convalescent phases of COVID-19. The material from the prospective study consisted of cDNA or gDNA derived from T cells, B-cell-depleted T cells, or PBMCs. Deeply sampled blood TCRbeta repertoires from subjects exposed to, actively infected with, or recovered from COVID-19 were included in the dataset. The repertoires were made available in a free public database intended to serve as a resource for research on the immune response to SARS-CoV-2. Samples were obtained from the ongoing ImmuneRACE study (first 160 participants) and from 1,200 or so subjects provided by 6 global collaborators. A de-identified subject ID, COVID-19 status, age in years and sex were almost always included in the sample metadata. Where available, HLA class I and class II types were obtained from metadata supplied by the sample provider rather than from assay-based typing.

Samples from volunteer blood donors who had recovered from COVID-19 were contributed by a second Seattle source. The collaborating institutions used their own protocols to collect whole blood in K2EDTA tubes. For TCRbeta analysis, collaborator samples were shipped as frozen whole blood, as isolated PBMCs, or as DNA extracted from either sample type. Per the germline V gene (reference sequence), MNHEY is the CDR1 and SMNVEV is the CDR2. The CDR3 measures 16 amino acids from cysteine to phenylalanine. Only the CDR3 portion is preserved as DNA: 48 bases, with reading frame beginning at the first base. The germline V and J ends show losses of 5 bases and 4 bases respectively, and no gene match explains 12 bases of the junction. TCRbeta CDR3 regions were amplified from genomic DNA using the immunoSEQ Assay, a bias-controlled multiplex PCR. As for the original processing: The number of nucleated cells in each sample was estimated by amplification of reference gene primers within the assay. To quantify the absolute abundance of each unique TCRbeta CDR3 rearrangement, sequence reads were collapsed and filtered. For each sample, productive Simpson clonality was calculated by taking the square root of Simpson's diversity index across productive rearrangements. The table was pulled from immuneACCESS by TCRdb, which kept in-frame rearrangements only. Such tables lose some clones; where checked, under half of the loss comes from unresolved V genes, and the rest has no known cause. That table furnishes V, J and clone size, whereas the DNA furnished D and trimming. The sample table shows 300,000 or so clones, and approximately 89% are seen once. Around 8% of the sample rests with the top ten.

Broad study findings and their caveats: The quantity of clinical and demographic metadata differed by source and by participant and was supplied without curation.

Sample: peripheral blood. The chain couples TRBV27 to TRBJ2-5, and 8 junction bases match TRBD1. The source of this sequence is a woman aged 45 to 65 who had recovered from COVID-19. The bases read TGTGCCAGCAGTGCGCCTCGGACAGGGTCCTTAGAGACCCAGTACTTC. This sequence encodes CASSAPRTGSLETQYF.